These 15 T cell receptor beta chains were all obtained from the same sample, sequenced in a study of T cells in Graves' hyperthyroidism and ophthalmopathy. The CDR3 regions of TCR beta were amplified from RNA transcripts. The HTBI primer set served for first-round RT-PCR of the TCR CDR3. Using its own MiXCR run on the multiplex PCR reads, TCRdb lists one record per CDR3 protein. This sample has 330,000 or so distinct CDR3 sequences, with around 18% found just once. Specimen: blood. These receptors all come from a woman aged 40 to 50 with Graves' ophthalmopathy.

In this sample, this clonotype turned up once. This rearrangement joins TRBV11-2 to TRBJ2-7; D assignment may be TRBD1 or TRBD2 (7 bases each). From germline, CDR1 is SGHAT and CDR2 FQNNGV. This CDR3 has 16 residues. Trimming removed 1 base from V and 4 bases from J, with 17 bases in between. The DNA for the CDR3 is TGTGCCAGCAGCTTAGTAGCTAGCCAGGGGGGGTACGAGCAGTACTTC. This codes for CASSLVASQGGYEQYF. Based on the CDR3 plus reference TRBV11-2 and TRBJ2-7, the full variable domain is EAGVAQSPRYKIIEKRQSVAFWCNPISGHATLYWYQQILGQGPKLLIQFQNNGVVDDSQLPKDRFSAERLKGVDSTLKIQPAKLEDSAVYLCASSLVASQGGYEQYFGPGTRLTVT.

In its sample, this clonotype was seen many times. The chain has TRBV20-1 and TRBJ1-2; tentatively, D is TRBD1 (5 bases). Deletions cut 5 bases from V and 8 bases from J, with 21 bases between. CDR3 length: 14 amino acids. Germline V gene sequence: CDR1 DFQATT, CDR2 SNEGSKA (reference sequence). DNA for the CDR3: TGCAGTGCTTCGCGGGGGGGTGAATGGATGGGCTACACCTTC. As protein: CSASRGGEWMGYTF.

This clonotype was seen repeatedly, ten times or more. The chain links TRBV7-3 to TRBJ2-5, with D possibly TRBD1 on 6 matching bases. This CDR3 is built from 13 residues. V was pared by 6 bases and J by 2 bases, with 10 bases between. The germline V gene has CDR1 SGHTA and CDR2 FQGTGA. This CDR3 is CASSLGGQETQYF. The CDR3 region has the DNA TGTGCCAGCAGTTTAGGGGGTCAAGAGACCCAGTACTTC.

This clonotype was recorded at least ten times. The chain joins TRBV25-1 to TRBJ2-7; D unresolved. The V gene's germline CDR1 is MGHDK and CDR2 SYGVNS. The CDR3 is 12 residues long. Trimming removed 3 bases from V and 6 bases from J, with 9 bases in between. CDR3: CASSDGPSEQYF. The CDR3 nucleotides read TGTGCCAGCAGTGATGGTCCCTCCGAGCAGTACTTC.

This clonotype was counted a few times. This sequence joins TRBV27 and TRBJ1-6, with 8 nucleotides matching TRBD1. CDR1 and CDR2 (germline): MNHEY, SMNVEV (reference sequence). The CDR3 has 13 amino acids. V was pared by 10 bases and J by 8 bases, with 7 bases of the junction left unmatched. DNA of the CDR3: TGTGCCACAAAGGACAGGGTAGATTCACCCCTCCACTTT. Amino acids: CATKDRVDSPLHF.

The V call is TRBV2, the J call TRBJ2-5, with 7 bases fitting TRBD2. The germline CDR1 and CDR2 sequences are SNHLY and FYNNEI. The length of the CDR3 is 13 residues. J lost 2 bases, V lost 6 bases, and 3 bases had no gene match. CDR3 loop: CASRRERQETQYF. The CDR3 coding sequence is TGTGCCAGCAGGCGGGAGAGACAAGAGACCCAGTACTTC. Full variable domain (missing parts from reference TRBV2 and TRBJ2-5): EPEVTQTPSHQVTQMGQEVILRCVPISNHLYFYWYRQILGQKVEFLVSFYNNEISEKSEIFDDQFSVERPDGSNFTLKIRSTKLEDSAMYFCASRRERQETQYFGPGTRLLVL.

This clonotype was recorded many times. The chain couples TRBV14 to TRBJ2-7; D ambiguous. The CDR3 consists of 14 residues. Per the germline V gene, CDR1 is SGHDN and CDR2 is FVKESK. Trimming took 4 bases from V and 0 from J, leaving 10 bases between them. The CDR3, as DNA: TGTGCCAGCAGCCGTGACATCTTCTCCTACGAGCAGTACTTC. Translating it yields CASSRDIFSYEQYF.

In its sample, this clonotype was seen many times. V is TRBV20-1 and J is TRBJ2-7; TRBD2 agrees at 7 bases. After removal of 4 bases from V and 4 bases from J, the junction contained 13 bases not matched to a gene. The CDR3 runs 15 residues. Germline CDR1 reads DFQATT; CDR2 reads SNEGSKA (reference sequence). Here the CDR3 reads CSAINGRGSGYEQYF. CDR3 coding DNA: TGCAGTGCTATTAACGGGCGCGGGAGCGGGTACGAGCAGTACTTC.

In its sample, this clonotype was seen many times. CDR3 nucleotides: TGTGCCAGCAGTTACACGCGGACCGGGACAACAAATGGCTACACCTTC. The encoded protein is CASSYTRTGTTNGYTF. The chain is built from TRBV6-2 or TRBV6-3 and TRBJ1-2; possibly TRBD1 for D (6 bases). Trimming stripped 2 bases from V and 6 bases from J, with 19 bases between. The germline V gene has CDR1 MNHEY and CDR2 SVGEGT. This CDR3 is 16 amino acids long.

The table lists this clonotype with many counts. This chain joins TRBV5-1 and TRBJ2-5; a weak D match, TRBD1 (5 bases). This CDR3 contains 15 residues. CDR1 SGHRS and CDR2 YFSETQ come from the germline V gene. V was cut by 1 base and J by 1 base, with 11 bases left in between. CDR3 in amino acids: CASSLRIGAQETQYF. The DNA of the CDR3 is TGCGCCAGCAGCTTGCGGATTGGGGCCCAAGAGACCCAGTACTTC.

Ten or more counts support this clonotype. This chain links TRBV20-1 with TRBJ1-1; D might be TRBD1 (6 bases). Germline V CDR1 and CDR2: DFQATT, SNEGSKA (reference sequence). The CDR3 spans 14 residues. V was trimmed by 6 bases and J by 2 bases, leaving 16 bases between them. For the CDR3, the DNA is TGCAGTGCCAACCTGGGACACCCTAACACTGAAGCTTTCTTT. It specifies CSANLGHPNTEAFF.

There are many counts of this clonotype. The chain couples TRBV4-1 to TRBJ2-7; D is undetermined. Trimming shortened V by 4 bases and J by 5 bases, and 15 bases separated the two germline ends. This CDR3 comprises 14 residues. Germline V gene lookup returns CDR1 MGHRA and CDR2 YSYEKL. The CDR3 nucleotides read TGCGCCAGCAGCCCCCCTGGCAATGGAAACGAGCAGTACTTC. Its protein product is CASSPPGNGNEQYF.

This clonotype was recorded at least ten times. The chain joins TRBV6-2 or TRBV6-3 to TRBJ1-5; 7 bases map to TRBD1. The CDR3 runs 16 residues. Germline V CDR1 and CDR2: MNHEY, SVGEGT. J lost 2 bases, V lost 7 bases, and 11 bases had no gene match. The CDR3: CASTSKGAIGNQPQHF. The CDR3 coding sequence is TGTGCCAGCACCAGCAAGGGGGCTATAGGCAATCAGCCCCAGCATTTT.

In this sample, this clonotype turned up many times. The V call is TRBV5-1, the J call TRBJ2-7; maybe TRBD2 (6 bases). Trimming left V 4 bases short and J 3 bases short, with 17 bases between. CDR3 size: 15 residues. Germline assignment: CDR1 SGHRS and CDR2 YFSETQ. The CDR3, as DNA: TGCGCCAGCAGCGGGGGGACCAGTAGGTTCTACGAGCAGTACTTC. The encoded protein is CASSGGTSRFYEQYF. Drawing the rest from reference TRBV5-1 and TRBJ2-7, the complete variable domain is KAGVTQTPRYLIKTRGQQVTLSCSPISGHRSVSWYQQTPGQGLQFLFEYFSETQRNKGNFPGRFSGRQFSNSRSEMNVSTLELGDSALYLCASSGGTSRFYEQYFGPGTRLTVT.

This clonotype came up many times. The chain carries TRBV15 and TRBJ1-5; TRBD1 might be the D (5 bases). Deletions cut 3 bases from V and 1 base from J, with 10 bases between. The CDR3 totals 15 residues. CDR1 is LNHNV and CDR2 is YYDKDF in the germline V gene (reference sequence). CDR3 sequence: CATSRGEASNQPQHF. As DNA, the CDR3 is TGTGCCACCAGCAGGGGGGAAGCGAGCAATCAGCCCCAGCATTTT.